This paragraph covers one TCR beta chain sequence. These data originate in a study of blood T cell repertoires in COVID-19. Looking at the study overall: Acute-phase and convalescent COVID-19 samples originated in the United States, Italy and Spain.

This CDR3 spans 15 amino acids. With V trimmed by 5 bases and J by 5 bases, 9 bases remained unmatched. Per germline, CDR1 LNHDA and CDR2 SQIVND (reference sequence). Per the original methods: Counts of nucleated cells, estimated from reference gene primer amplification, were obtained. Sequencing used immunoSEQ multiplex PCR; TCRdb keeps in-frame clones, though not all of them. V and J calls and clone size are as listed in that table; D and trimming were resolved from the DNA. The data contain some 200,000 clones, 80% to 85% of them seen just once; the ten biggest clones take up roughly 7%. Sequencing was done on a sample of PBMCs or T cells enriched from blood (not recorded which). The chain combines TRBV19 with TRBJ2-5, with 9 bases identical to TRBD2. This TCR came from a man aged 35 to 55 who had recovered from COVID-19. The CDR3 coding sequence is TGTGCCAGTAGTCTCTCGCGGGGGGGCTTTGAGACCCAGTACTTC. The encoded protein is CASSLSRGGFETQYF.